The following is a T cell receptor beta chain sequence with its context. This CDR3 comprises 17 residues. Between the trimmed V and J ends, which lost 1 base and 8 bases, there was a span of 18 bases. The germline gives CDR1 MGHRA, CDR2 YSYEKL. This sample is drawn from a study of OX40 agonist ivuxolimab in advanced cancers. Repertoires were generated with immunoSEQ multiplex PCR, while TCRdb's copy carries only in-frame clones and drops some. Among about 160,000 clones, 90% to 95% were seen once, and the ten largest hold about 0.31%. The sequencing here drew on CD4+ or CD8+ T cells sorted from blood, taken in a trial of the OX40 agonist ivuxolimab. The rearrangement uses TRBV4-1 and TRBJ1-6; no reliable D call. The TCR comes from an adult with an advanced solid tumor such as melanoma, head and neck, liver or kidney cancer. The DNA for the CDR3 is TGCGCCAGCAGCCAAGCGGGTCAGGCAGGAACGTATTCACCCCTCCACTTT. Translating gives CASSQAGQAGTYSPLHF.